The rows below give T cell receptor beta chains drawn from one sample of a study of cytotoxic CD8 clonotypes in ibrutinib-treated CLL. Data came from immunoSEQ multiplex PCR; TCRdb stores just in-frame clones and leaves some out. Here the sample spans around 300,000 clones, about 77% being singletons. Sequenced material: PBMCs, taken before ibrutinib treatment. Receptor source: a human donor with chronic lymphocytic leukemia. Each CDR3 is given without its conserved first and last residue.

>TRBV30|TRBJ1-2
AGRTNRGYT
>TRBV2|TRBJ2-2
ASRALRTGTANTGELF
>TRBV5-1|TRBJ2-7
ASSLTGPGEQY
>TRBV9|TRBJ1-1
ASSPYGGRNTEAF
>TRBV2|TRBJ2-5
ASSPTSGQETQY
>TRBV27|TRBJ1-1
ASSASGREAF
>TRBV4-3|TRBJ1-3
ASSQDSGAGNTIY
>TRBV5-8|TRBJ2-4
ASSHRDGVSAKNIQY
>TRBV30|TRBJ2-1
AWRTGTSVSYNEQF
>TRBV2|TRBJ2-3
ASIAGAPPDTQY
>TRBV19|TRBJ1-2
ASTKGFNYGYT